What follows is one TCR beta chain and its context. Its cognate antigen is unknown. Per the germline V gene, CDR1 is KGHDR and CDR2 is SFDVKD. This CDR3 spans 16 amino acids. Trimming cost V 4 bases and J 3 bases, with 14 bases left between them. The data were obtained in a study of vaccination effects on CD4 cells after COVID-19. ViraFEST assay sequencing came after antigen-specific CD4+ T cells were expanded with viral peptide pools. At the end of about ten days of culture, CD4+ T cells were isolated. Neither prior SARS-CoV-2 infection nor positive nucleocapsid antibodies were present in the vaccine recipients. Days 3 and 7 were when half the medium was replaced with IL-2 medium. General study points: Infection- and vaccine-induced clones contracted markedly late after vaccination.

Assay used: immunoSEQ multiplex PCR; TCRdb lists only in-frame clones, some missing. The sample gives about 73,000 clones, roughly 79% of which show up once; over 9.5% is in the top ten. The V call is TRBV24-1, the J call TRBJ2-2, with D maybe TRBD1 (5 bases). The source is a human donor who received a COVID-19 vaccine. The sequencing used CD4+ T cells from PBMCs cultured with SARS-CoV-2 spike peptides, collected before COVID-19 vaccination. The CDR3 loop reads CATSDRVRADTGELFF. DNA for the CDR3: TGTGCCACCAGTGACAGGGTGCGCGCGGACACCGGGGAGCTGTTTTTT.